These 22 T cell receptor beta chains originate from one sample sequenced in a study of T-cell reconstitution after alpha-beta-depleted transplantation in children. TCRbeta library preparation incorporated unique molecular identifiers. TCRdb itself ran the PCR reads through MiXCR, one entry per CDR3 protein. The sample records fewer than 700,000 distinct CDR3 sequences, about 23% being singletons. The source was PBMCs, mostly from graft donor cells, collected 360 days after TCRalphabeta/CD19-depleted stem cell transplant. The receptors here all came from a boy under three years old who had a stem cell transplant for acute myeloid leukemia, so the T cells may come from the graft donor.

About this clonotype: Compared with germline, one end of the junction differs, possibly owing to a read error. The V gene is TRBV20-1, the J gene TRBJ1-4; D gene unclear. The CDR3 loop spans 14 amino acids. Per the germline V gene, CDR1 is DFQATT and CDR2 is SNEGSKA (reference sequence). In DNA, the CDR3 is TGCAGCGCTAGCCGGGTTGCAACTAATGAAAAACTGTTTTTT. This gives the protein CSASRVATNEKLFF.

This clonotype was found a few times. V gene TRBV20-1 combines with J gene TRBJ2-2; the D gene is possibly TRBD1 (6 bases). The CDR3 extends over 13 amino acids. V lost 4 bases to trimming and J lost 7 bases, with 13 bases between them. CDR1 and CDR2 from the germline V gene are DFQATT and SNEGSKA (reference sequence). The CDR3, as DNA: TGCAGTGCTAAGAAACAGGGTGGCGGGGAGCTGTTTTTT. Translating gives CSAKKQGGGELFF.

There are many counts of this clonotype. The chain joins TRBV12-3 or TRBV12-4 to TRBJ1-6; a possible D gene is TRBD1 (5 bases). V was shortened by 5 bases and J by 6 bases, with 23 bases between the two germline ends. This CDR3 contains 18 residues. Here the CDR3 reads CASSPRAGGDSFNSPLHF. In DNA, the CDR3 is TGTGCCAGCAGTCCCAGGGCGGGGGGAGACAGCTTTAATTCACCCCTCCACTTT.

The chain employs TRBV20-1 and TRBJ2-1; 8 bases agree with TRBD2. J lost 8 bases, V lost 6 bases, and 6 bases had no gene match. The length of the CDR3 is 12 residues. Germline values: CDR1 DFQATT, CDR2 SNEGSKA (reference sequence). Here the CDR3 reads CSAGGGSDEQFF. CDR3 nucleotide sequence: TGCAGTGCCGGGGGGGGCAGCGATGAGCAGTTCTTC.

The chain couples TRBV7-2 to TRBJ2-3; D gene unclear. The CDR3 totals 12 residues. The germline gives CDR1 SGHTA, CDR2 FQGNSA. Between the trimmed V and J ends, which lost 5 bases and 14 bases, there was a span of 17 bases. The CDR3, as DNA: TGTGCCAGCAGCCCCCAGAGAAGCGTCTGGTATTTT. Translation gives CASSPQRSVWYF.

The J gene is TRBJ1-5, the V gene TRBV20-1; 9 nucleotides line up with TRBD1. The CDR3 totals 19 residues. V was clipped by 6 bases and J by 4 bases; unmatched bases: 22. The germline V gene has CDR1 DFQATT and CDR2 SNEGSKA (reference sequence). The CDR3 protein is CSAQRGGQGARGSNQPQHF. CDR3 nucleotide sequence: TGCAGTGCACAAAGAGGGGGACAGGGAGCCCGGGGGTCGAATCAGCCCCAGCATTTT.

CDR3 nucleotide sequence: TGTGCCAGCAGCTTAGGGCCACCCCACAATGAGCAGTTCTTC. Its translation: CASSLGPPHNEQFF. The gene calls are TRBV11-1 and TRBJ2-1; D ambiguous. CDR3 size: 14 residues. The ends were cut back, 1 base at V and 5 bases at J, with 9 bases in the middle. Germline-derived CDR1 and CDR2 are SGHAT and FQDESV (reference sequence).

In this sample, this clonotype turned up a few times. This sequence joins TRBV20-1 and TRBJ1-5; D not resolved. Germline CDR1 is DFQATT and CDR2 is SNEGSKA (reference sequence). V was trimmed by 2 bases and J by 3 bases, leaving 11 bases between them. This CDR3 comprises 14 residues. CDR3 in amino acids: CSARSGTFNQPQHF. The CDR3 region has the DNA TGCAGTGCTAGATCGGGCACCTTCAATCAGCCCCAGCATTTT.

V and J are TRBV7-8 and TRBJ1-1, with a possible D match to TRBD1 (6 bases). This CDR3 comprises 18 residues. Germline assignment: CDR1 SGHVS and CDR2 FQNEAQ. V was shortened by 1 base and J by 7 bases, with 25 bases between the two germline ends. The DNA of the CDR3 is TGTGCCAGCAGCTTAGGAATAACAGGGACCATTGGGAATCTTGAAGCTTTCTTT. Protein: CASSLGITGTIGNLEAFF.

The chain carries TRBV5-1 and TRBJ2-1, with TRBD2 matching 11 bases. This CDR3 spans 20 amino acids. The trim removed 4 bases at V and 8 bases at J, leaving 23 bases unmatched. Germline values: CDR1 SGHRS, CDR2 YFSETQ. CDR3 coding DNA: TGCGCCAGCAGCACTGGGAAGGGGGCGCAGGTTCTAGCGGGGGGCCATGAGCAGTTCTTC. Translation: CASSTGKGAQVLAGGHEQFF.

This clonotype was counted ten times or more. The chain is built from TRBV6-1 and TRBJ2-5, with 7 bases that match TRBD1. This CDR3 contains 15 residues. Germline V gives CDR1 MNHNS, CDR2 SASEGT. V lost 4 bases, J lost 4 bases, and 9 bases stayed unmatched. The CDR3 protein is CASSGRQGPTETQYF. The CDR3 region has the DNA TGTGCCAGCAGTGGGCGACAGGGACCAACAGAGACCCAGTACTTC.

This clonotype has ten or more counts. V is TRBV29-1 and J is TRBJ2-5; 8 bases match TRBD1. The junction had 4 bases not matched to a gene; V was cut back by 1 base and J by 3 bases. CDR1 is SQVTM and CDR2 is ANQGSEA in the germline V gene. CDR3 length equals 14 residues. The CDR3 nucleotides are TGCAGCGTTGAAGTCGCGACAGGGGAAGAGACCCAGTACTTC. This gives the protein CSVEVATGEETQYF.

This clonotype was picked up a small number of times. This chain uses TRBV20-1 with TRBJ2-7; D possibly matches TRBD1 or TRBD2 (5 bases each). V was clipped by 3 bases and J by 4 bases, with 10 bases between them. Germline assignment: CDR1 DFQATT and CDR2 SNEGSKA (reference sequence). This CDR3 spans 12 amino acids. The CDR3 DNA is TGCAGTGCTAGTGAGGGGAGATACGAGCAGTACGTC. Protein sequence: CSASEGRYEQYV.

The sample holds many counts of this clonotype. The chain employs TRBV12-3 or TRBV12-4 and TRBJ1-1; 8 bases align to TRBD1. J was trimmed by 2 bases and V by 5 bases; bases with no gene match: 10. There are 16 residues in the CDR3. DNA of the CDR3: TGTGCCAGCAGTCTACTCCGGGACAGGACAAACACTGAAGCTTTCTTT. It encodes CASSLLRDRTNTEAFF.

The chain links TRBV6-4 to TRBJ2-2, with D uncertain. The CDR3 spans 13 residues. Trimming removed 6 bases from V and 6 bases from J, with 11 bases in between. Germline lookup yields CDR1 MRHNA and CDR2 SNTAGT. The CDR3, as DNA: TGTGCCAGCAGAGCCACCGTGGCCGGGGAGCTGTTTTTT. Protein: CASRATVAGELFF.

The chain couples TRBV28 to TRBJ2-3; D is unclear. The CDR3 has 13 amino acids. Trimming shortened V by 10 bases and J by 2 bases, and 13 bases separated the two germline ends. Germline assignment: CDR1 MDHEN and CDR2 SYDVKM. CDR3 loop: CAIRTDFTDTQYF. The CDR3 DNA follows: TGTGCCATACGGACGGATTTCACAGATACGCAGTATTTT.

The V call is TRBV27, the J call TRBJ2-1, with 8 nucleotides matching TRBD2. This CDR3 is 14 amino acids long. Germline V gives CDR1 MNHEY, CDR2 SMNVEV (reference sequence). The V and J ends lost 10 bases and 10 bases, in that order; junction bases with no gene match: 15. CDR3 protein: CATYGRLAGVEQFF. The CDR3 DNA reads TGTGCCACCTACGGGCGTCTAGCGGGCGTCGAGCAGTTCTTC.

The chain combines TRBV24-1 with TRBJ2-1; 11 bases match TRBD2. With V trimmed by 3 bases and J by 4 bases, 4 bases remained unmatched. Germline lookup yields CDR1 KGHDR and CDR2 SFDVKD. CDR3 length equals 16 residues. The CDR3 DNA sequence: TGTGCCACCAGTGATGCTAGCGGGGGGCCTTACAATGAGCAGTTCTTC. Translation gives CATSDASGGPYNEQFF.

This chain connects TRBV6-5 to TRBJ1-2; D ambiguous. The germline V gene encodes CDR1 MNHEY and CDR2 SVGAGI. The CDR3 is 11 amino acids. V was shortened by 8 bases and J by 0 bases, with 4 bases between the two germline ends. CDR3 amino acids: CASWANYGYTF. For the CDR3, the DNA is TGTGCCAGCTGGGCTAACTATGGCTACACCTTC.

This clonotype was seen a few times. This chain connects TRBV7-2 to TRBJ1-4; 11 nucleotides match TRBD1. The CDR3 has 16 residues. Germline V gives CDR1 SGHTA, CDR2 FQGNSA. V shed 5 bases, J shed 8 bases, and the junction held 10 bases outside the gene matches. For the CDR3, the DNA is TGTGCCAGCAGCCCCCGGACAGGGGGCTCAAAGGAAAAACTGTTTTTT. Translated, it gives CASSPRTGGSKEKLFF.

This clonotype was counted at least ten times. The chain links TRBV20-1 to TRBJ2-1; D is uncertain. Germline values: CDR1 DFQATT, CDR2 SNEGSKA (reference sequence). The CDR3 is made up of 14 amino acids. V lost 6 bases and J lost 2, with 14 bases in between. CDR3 residues: CSASLRNTYNEQFF. As DNA, the CDR3 is TGCAGTGCCTCACTAAGAAACACCTACAATGAGCAGTTCTTC.

This clonotype has just a few counts. V is TRBV5-1 and J is TRBJ2-3; D uncertain. Germline CDR1 reads SGHRS; CDR2 reads YFSETQ. Trimming shortened V by 0 bases and J by 2 bases, and 13 bases separated the two germline ends. This CDR3 is built from 16 residues. CDR3 residues: CASSLEADDTTDTQYF. CDR3 nucleotide sequence: TGCGCCAGCAGCTTGGAGGCAGATGATACCACAGATACGCAGTATTTT.